The entry below gives a single T cell receptor (beta chain) sequence along with its context. These data originate in a study of OX40 agonist ivuxolimab in advanced cancers. Study-level information: Averaging about 60 years in age, with a range of about 23 to 90, the cohort was approximately 83% male.

After removal of 0 bases from V and 10 bases from J, the junction contained 6 bases not matched to a gene. In germline, CDR1 is WSHSY, CDR2 SAAADI. The CDR3 sequence is 16 residues long. Profiling relied on immunoSEQ multiplex PCR, and the TCRdb table lists in-frame clones only, not all of them. The sample yields about 64,000 clones, over 65% seen once. The source is an adult with an advanced solid tumor such as melanoma, head and neck, liver or kidney cancer. The chain has TRBV10-2 and TRBJ2-1; 13 positions match TRBD2. The source material was CD4+ or CD8+ T cells sorted from blood, sampled in a trial of the OX40 agonist ivuxolimab. CDR3 region: CASSESRLAGGREQFF. The CDR3 nucleotides are TGCGCCAGCAGTGAGTCCCGACTAGCGGGAGGTAGGGAGCAGTTCTTC.